The text below deals with one T cell receptor beta chain. The antigen remains undetermined. Time point described: neoterminal ileum biopsy at postoperative endoscopy, about 6 months after surgery. V was pared by 2 bases and J by 0 bases, with 8 bases between. CDR1 and CDR2 from the germline V gene are SGHVS and FNYEAQ. The CDR3 sequence is 15 residues long. The data were obtained in a study of T cell repertoires in ileal Crohn's disease. Overall study: Median disease duration was about 7.9 years; about 37% smoked at surgery.

Each sample's TCRB immunosequencing used about 0.5 micrograms of biopsy DNA. TCRdb's copy holds only in-frame clones and misses some; the assay was immunoSEQ multiplex PCR. The repertoire holds 3,500 to 5,000 clones, roughly three quarters seen once, with about 12% in the top ten. General observations from the study: High-frequency clones were more common in sorted CD8 than CD4 cells. Every patient over 26.8% clonality showed endoscopic recurrence.

This chain joins TRBV7-6 and TRBJ2-1; D is possibly TRBD1 (6 bases). This receptor was taken from an adult with Crohn's disease. The sample was ileal tissue. The CDR3 spells CASSLTGSSYNEQFF. Here the CDR3 DNA reads TGTGCCAGCAGCTTAACAGGGAGCTCCTACAATGAGCAGTTCTTC. Full variable domain (outside the CDR3, taken from reference TRBV7-6 and TRBJ2-1): GAGVSQSPRYKVTKRGQDVALRCDPISGHVSLYWYRQALGQGPEFLTYFNYEAQQDKSGLPNDRFSAERPEGSISTLTIQRTEQRDSAMYRCASSLTGSSYNEQFFGPGTRLTVL.